Reported below is one T cell receptor beta chain. Its antigen is currently unknown. This sample was taken from a study of untreated major depressive disorder. TCRdb's copy holds only in-frame clones and misses some; the assay was immunoSEQ multiplex PCR. The sample includes about 15,000 clones, 75% to 95% of them seen just once. Donors lacked major illness, comorbidities, regular medication, drug use, or heavy drinking. Roughly 95% CD4+ purity was typical by flow cytometry. Whole-study findings and limits: TRBV05-01 (Vbeta 5.1) usage was higher in CD4+ T cells of depressed patients than controls.

The CDR3 has 15 amino acids. Trimming removed 6 bases from V and 0 bases from J, with 14 bases in between. Germline lookup yields CDR1 KGHSH and CDR2 LQKENI. Sequencing was done on a sample of CD4+ T cells from PBMCs. The chain carries TRBV18 and TRBJ1-2; unclear D gene. The sequence derives from a woman in her twenties or thirties with major depressive disorder. The CDR3 spells CASSPQSGANYGYTF. The CDR3 nucleotides are TGTGCCAGCTCGCCGCAGTCGGGAGCTAACTATGGCTACACCTTC.